Listed below are T cell receptor beta chains from one sample, sequenced in a study of T cells in Graves' hyperthyroidism and ophthalmopathy. TCRdb passed the multiplex PCR reads through MiXCR, listing each CDR3 protein once. Altogether some 460,000 distinct CDR3 sequences are present, less than 20% being singletons, with the ten largest covering just under 8%. The specimen sequenced was blood. These receptors were collected from a woman aged 18-35 years with Graves' hyperthyroidism. The CDR3 runs from the conserved cysteine through the conserved F or W. The D gene is left open where the match is weak. Rows may omit the clone size; those that give it use once, few, many or a size class.

D gene	V gene	J gene	clone size	CDR3 DNA	CDR3 protein
TRBD2	TRBV11-2	TRBJ2-5	many	TGTGCCAGCAGCTTAGAACTAGCGGGAGTGTCAGAGACCCAGTACTTC	CASSLELAGVSETQYF
TRBD2	TRBV20-1	TRBJ2-7	many	TGCAGTGCTAGCCTAGCGGGAGTGAGCTCCTACGAGCAGTACTTC	CSASLAGVSSYEQYF
.	TRBV5-1	TRBJ2-1	.	TGCGCCAGCAGCCGGACCGGCTATTCCGCCGCCTACAATGAGCAGTTCTTC	CASSRTGYSAAYNEQFF
.	TRBV12-3/TRBV12-4	TRBJ1-2	many	TGTGCCAGCAGTTTAGCGGGGGGGGGTCCTTATGGCTACACCTTC	CASSLAGGGPYGYTF
TRBD2	TRBV5-1	TRBJ2-1	few	TGCGCCAGCAGCCCGGGACTAGCGGCCACCTACAATGAGCAGTTCTTC	CASSPGLAATYNEQFF
TRBD2	TRBV30	TRBJ2-1	many	TGTGCCTGGAGTCCGACTAGCCTGTACAATGAGCAGTTCTTC	CAWSPTSLYNEQFF
.	TRBV2	TRBJ1-1	.	TGTGCCAGCAGTGTCAGGCCCAACACTGAAGCTTTCTTT	CASSVRPNTEAFF
TRBD1	TRBV27	TRBJ1-6	many	TGTGCCAGCAGTAACAGGGGAAATTCACCCCTCCACTTT	CASSNRGNSPLHF
TRBD2	TRBV6-1	TRBJ2-7	many	TGTGCCAGCAGTGAAGTGGTACGGGGGGACCCCGAGCAGTACTTC	CASSEVVRGDPEQYF
.	TRBV12-5	TRBJ2-7	many	TGTGCTAGTGGTTTGGTAGGCGGATTCTACGAGCAGTACTTC	CASGLVGGFYEQYF
TRBD1	TRBV20-1	TRBJ2-6	many	TGCAGTGCTAGAGAGGTGACAGGGGCACTACCTGGGGCCAACGTCCTGACTTTC	CSAREVTGALPGANVLTF